A single sample gave rise to the 8 T cell receptor beta chains below, sequenced in a study of human T cells and chemical hapten exposure. The time point here: patch test 1, 2 weeks after DPC sensitization. The treatment is: therapeutic diphenylcyclopropenone sensitization with weekly scalp DPC. TCRdb called the RACE reads again in MiXCR, with one record for every CDR3 protein. The sample holds some 15,000 distinct CDR3 sequences, about 17% seen once. This specimen consisted of whole blood, obtained in connection with sensitization to the hapten diphenylcyclopropenone (DPC). The receptors were sampled from a young woman with alopecia areata. Some clones in this sample may be carry-over from other donors' samples.

This clonotype was found many times. The gene calls are TRBV10-3 and TRBJ2-1, with 12 positions matching TRBD1. CDR3 size: 14 residues. With V trimmed by 7 bases and J by 7 bases, 5 bases remained unmatched. Per the germline V gene, CDR1 is ENHRY and CDR2 is SYGVKD. CDR3 region: CAIMGQGAYNEQFF. The CDR3 region has the DNA TGTGCCATCATGGGACAGGGGGCTTATAATGAGCAGTTCTTC.

In its sample, this clonotype was seen a few times. The rearrangement uses TRBV6-5 and TRBJ2-3; 10 positions match TRBD1. Germline loops: CDR1 MNHEY, CDR2 SVGAGI. There are 15 residues in the CDR3. With 6 bases clipped from V and 2 bases from J, the junction kept 5 bases outside the gene matches. CDR3 nucleotides: TGTGCCAGCAGCCCCGGGACAGGGGTCACAGATACGCAGTATTTT. This sequence encodes CASSPGTGVTDTQYF.

At least ten counts were recorded for this clonotype. The chain combines TRBV29-1 with TRBJ1-1; no definite D call. Germline V gene sequence: CDR1 SQVTM, CDR2 ANQGSEA. With 2 bases removed from V and 1 base from J, the gap between germline ends came to 8 bases. The CDR3 sequence is 13 residues long. For the CDR3, the DNA is TGCAGCGTTGAAAGGGCCCAGAACACTGAAGCTTTCTTT. Translation gives CSVERAQNTEAFF. Complete variable domain (other parts from reference TRBV29-1 and TRBJ1-1): SAVISQKPSRDICQRGTSLTIQCQVDSQVTMMFWYRQQPGQSLTLIATANQGSEATYESGFVIDKFPISRPNLTFSTLTVSNMSPEDSSIYLCSVERAQNTEAFFGQGTRLTVV.

In its sample, this clonotype ranks as medium-sized. The chain employs TRBV6-4 and TRBJ2-3; no definite D call. The ends were cut back, 6 bases at V and 2 bases at J, with 12 bases in the middle. Germline V gives CDR1 MRHNA, CDR2 SNTAGT. The CDR3 length is 14 residues. CDR3: CASSESQVTDTQYF. DNA for the CDR3: TGTGCCAGCAGCGAGAGCCAGGTCACAGATACGCAGTATTTT.

For this clonotype: Sequence at one end of the junction differs from germline and may be a read error. CDR3 DNA: TGTGCCAGTAGTATAGGCGCGGAATATGACTACACCTTC. Encoded protein: CASSIGAEYDYTF. The V gene is TRBV19, the J gene TRBJ1-2; no clear D gene. Germline lookup yields CDR1 LNHDA and CDR2 SQIVND (reference sequence). This CDR3 has 13 amino acids.

This clonotype was counted many times. The chain employs TRBV6-2 or TRBV6-3 and TRBJ1-1; unclear D gene. Trimming cost V 5 bases and J 7 bases, with 14 bases left between them. This CDR3 contains 13 residues. Germline V gene data show CDR1 as MNHEY and CDR2 as SVGEGT. The CDR3 nucleotides read TGTGCCAGCAGTCCCGGCCGCGCGGGTGAAGCTTTCTTT. This sequence encodes CASSPGRAGEAFF.

This clonotype was seen many times. The chain links TRBV6-6 to TRBJ2-5; 7 bases line up with TRBD2. The V gene end was trimmed by 6 bases and the J gene end by 1 base; junction bases not matched to a gene: 8. Looked up from germline, CDR1 is MNHNY and CDR2 is SVGAGI (reference sequence). CDR3 length equals 15 residues. For the CDR3, the DNA is TGTGCCAGCAGATTGGGGGAGGGTTCCCAAGAGACCCAGTACTTC. This sequence encodes CASRLGEGSQETQYF.

By sample fraction, this clonotype is medium-sized. The rearrangement joins TRBV20-1 to TRBJ2-1; 7 nucleotides match TRBD2. V trimming: 0 bases; J trimming: 4 bases; junction bases outside the gene matches: 6. This CDR3 has 15 residues. Germline assignment: CDR1 DFQATT and CDR2 SNEGSKA (reference sequence). The CDR3 DNA reads as TGCAGTGCTAGAGATGGAGTAGCGGGTTACAATGAGCAGTTCTTC. The encoded protein is CSARDGVAGYNEQFF.